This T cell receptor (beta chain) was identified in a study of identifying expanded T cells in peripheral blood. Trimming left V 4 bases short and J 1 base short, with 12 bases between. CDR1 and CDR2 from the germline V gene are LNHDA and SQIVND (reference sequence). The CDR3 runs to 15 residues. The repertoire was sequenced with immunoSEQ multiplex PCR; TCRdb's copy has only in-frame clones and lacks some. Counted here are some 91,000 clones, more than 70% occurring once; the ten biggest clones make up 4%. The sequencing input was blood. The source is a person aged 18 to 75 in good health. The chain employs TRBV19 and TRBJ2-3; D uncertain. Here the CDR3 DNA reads TGTGCCAGTAGTACTTATAGGTCGGGCACAGATACGCAGTATTTT. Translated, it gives CASSTYRSGTDTQYF.